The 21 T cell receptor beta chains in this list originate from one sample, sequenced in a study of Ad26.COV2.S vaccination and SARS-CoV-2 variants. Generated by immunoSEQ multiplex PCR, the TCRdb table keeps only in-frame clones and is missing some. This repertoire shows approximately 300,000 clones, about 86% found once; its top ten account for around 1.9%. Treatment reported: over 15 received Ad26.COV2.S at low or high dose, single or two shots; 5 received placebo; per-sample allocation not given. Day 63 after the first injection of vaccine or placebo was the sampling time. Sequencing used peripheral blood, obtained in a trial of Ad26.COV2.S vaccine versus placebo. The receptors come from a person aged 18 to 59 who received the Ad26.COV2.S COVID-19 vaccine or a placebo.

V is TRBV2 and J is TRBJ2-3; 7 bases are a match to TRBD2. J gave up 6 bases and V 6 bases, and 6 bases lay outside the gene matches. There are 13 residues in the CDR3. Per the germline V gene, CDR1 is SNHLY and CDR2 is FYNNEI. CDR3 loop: CASSGGSLDTQYF. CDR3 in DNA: TGTGCCAGCAGCGGCGGGAGCCTTGATACGCAGTATTTT.

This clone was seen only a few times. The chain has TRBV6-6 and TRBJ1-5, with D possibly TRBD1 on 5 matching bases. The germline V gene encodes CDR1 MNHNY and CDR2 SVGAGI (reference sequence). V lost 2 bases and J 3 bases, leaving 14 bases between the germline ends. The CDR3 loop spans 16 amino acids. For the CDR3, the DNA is TGTGCCAGCAGTTACGCACAGGCTGCGAACAATCAGCCCCAGCATTTT. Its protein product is CASSYAQAANNQPQHF.

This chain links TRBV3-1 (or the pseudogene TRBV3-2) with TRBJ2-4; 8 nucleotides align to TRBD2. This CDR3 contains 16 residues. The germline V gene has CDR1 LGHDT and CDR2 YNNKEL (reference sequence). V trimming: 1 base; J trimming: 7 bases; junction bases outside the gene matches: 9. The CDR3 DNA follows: TGTGCCAGCAGCCAAGGATGGAGCGGGGGAGCGAACATTCAGTACTTC. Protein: CASSQGWSGGANIQYF.

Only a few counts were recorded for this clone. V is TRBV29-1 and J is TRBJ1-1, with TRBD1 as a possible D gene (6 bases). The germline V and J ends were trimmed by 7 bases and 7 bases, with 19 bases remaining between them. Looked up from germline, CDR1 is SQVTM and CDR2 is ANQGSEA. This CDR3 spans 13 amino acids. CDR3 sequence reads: CSASATGPGEAFF. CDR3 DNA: TGCAGCGCCTCGGCGACAGGACCGGGTGAAGCTTTCTTT.

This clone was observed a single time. The CDR3 nucleotides are TGTGCCAGCACCCCGCCCCGGGGGAATGGCTACACCTTC. Translated: CASTPPRGNGYTF. The genes are TRBV12-3 or TRBV12-4 and TRBJ1-2; tentatively, D is TRBD1 (5 bases). The CDR3 extends over 13 amino acids. V dropped 7 bases and J dropped 6 bases, with 15 bases sitting between them.

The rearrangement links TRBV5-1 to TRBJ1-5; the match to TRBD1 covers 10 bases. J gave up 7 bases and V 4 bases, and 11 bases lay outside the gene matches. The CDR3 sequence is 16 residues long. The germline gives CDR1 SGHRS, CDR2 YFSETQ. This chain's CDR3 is CASSVRDRGDGQPQHF. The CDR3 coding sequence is TGCGCCAGCAGCGTCCGGGACAGGGGTGATGGACAGCCCCAGCATTTT.

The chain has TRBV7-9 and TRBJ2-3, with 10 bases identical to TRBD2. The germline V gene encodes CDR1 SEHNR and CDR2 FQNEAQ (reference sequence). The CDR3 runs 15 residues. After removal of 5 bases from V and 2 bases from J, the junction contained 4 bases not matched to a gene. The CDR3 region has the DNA TGTGCCAGCAGCAGCGGGGGGGCCCCCACAGATACGCAGTATTTT. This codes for CASSSGGAPTDTQYF. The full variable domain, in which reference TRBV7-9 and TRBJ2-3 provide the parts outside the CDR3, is DTGVSQNPRHKITKRGQNVTFRCDPISEHNRLYWYRQTLGQGPEFLTYFQNEAQLEKSRLLSDRFSAERPKGSFSTLEIQRTEQGDSAMYLCASSSGGAPTDTQYFGPGTRLTVL.

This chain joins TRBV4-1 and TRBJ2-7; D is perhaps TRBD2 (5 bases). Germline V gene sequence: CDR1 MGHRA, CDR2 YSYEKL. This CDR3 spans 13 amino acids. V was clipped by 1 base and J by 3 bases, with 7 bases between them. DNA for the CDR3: TGCGCCAGCAGCCAAGTAGGACTCTACGAGCAGTACTTC. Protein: CASSQVGLYEQYF.

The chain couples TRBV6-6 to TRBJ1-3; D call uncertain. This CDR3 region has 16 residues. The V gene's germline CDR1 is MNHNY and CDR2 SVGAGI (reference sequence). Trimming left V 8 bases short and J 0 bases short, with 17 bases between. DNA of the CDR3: TGTGCCAGCTATACCAGGTTCTCCCTCTCTGGAAACACCATATATTTT. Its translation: CASYTRFSLSGNTIYF.

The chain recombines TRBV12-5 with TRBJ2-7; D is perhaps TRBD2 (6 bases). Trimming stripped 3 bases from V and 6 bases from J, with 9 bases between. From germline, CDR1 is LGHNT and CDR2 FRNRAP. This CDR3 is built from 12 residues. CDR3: CASGFGGTEQYF. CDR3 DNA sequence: TGTGCTAGTGGTTTTGGGGGGACCGAGCAGTACTTC.

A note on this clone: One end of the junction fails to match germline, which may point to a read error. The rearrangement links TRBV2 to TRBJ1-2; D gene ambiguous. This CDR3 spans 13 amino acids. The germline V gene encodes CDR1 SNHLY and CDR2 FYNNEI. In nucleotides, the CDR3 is TGTGCCAGCCTTAGCCCCGGGGAATATGACTACACCTTC. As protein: CASLSPGEYDYTF.

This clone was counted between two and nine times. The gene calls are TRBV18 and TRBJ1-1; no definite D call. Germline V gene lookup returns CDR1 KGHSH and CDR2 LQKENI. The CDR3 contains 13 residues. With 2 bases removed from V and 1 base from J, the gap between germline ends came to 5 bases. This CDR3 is CASSPGRNTEAFF. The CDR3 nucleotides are TGTGCCAGCTCACCAGGTAGGAACACTGAAGCTTTCTTT.

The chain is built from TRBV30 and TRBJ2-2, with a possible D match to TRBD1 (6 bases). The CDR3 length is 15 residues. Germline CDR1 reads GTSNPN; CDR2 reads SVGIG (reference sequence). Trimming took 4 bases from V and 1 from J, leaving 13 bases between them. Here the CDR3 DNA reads TGTGCCTGGACCGACGCCAGGGGGAACACCGGGGAGCTGTTTTTT. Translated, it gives CAWTDARGNTGELFF.

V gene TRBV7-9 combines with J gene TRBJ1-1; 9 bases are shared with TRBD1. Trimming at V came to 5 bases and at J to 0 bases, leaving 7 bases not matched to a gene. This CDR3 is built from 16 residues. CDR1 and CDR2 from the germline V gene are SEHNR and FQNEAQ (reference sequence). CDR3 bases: TGTGCCAGCAGCCCTAGGGACAGGGACTTGAACACTGAAGCTTTCTTT. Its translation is CASSPRDRDLNTEAFF.

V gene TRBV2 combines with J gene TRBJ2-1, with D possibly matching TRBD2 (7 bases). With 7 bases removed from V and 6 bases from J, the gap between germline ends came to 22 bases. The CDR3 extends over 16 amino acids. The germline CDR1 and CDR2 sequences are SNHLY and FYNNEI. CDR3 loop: CASMGFGGGAPNEQFF. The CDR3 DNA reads TGTGCCAGCATGGGGTTTGGTGGGGGGGCCCCCAATGAGCAGTTCTTC.

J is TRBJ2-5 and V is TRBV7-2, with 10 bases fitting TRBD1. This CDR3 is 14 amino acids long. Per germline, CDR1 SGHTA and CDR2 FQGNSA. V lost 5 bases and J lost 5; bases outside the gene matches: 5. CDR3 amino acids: CASSMGQGRETQYF. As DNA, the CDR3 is TGTGCCAGCAGCATGGGACAGGGGAGGGAGACCCAGTACTTC.

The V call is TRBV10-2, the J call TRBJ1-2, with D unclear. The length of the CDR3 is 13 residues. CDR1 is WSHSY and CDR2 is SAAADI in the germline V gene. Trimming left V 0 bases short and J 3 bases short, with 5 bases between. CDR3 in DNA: TGCGCCAGCAGTGAGTCGATCGACTATGGCTACACCTTC. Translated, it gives CASSESIDYGYTF.

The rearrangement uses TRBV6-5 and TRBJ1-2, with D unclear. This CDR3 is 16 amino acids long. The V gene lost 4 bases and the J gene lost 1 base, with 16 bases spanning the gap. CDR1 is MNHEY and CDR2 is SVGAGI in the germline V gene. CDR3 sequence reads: CASSSGIRDYNYGYTF. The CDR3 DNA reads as TGTGCCAGCAGTTCGGGTATTAGGGATTATAACTATGGCTACACCTTC.

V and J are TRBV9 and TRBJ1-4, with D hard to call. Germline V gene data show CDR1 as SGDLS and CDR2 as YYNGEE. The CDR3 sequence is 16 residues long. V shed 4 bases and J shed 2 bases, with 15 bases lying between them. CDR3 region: CASSPSVGTTNEKLFF. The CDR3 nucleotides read TGTGCCAGCAGCCCATCCGTGGGTACGACTAATGAAAAACTGTTTTTT.

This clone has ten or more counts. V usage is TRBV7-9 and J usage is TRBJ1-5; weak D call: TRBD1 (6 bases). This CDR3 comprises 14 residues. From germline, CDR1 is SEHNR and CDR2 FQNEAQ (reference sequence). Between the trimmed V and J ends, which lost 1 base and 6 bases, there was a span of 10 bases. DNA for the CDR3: TGTGCCAGCAGCTTAGAGGGGGTTGTTCAGCCCCAGCATTTT. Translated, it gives CASSLEGVVQPQHF.

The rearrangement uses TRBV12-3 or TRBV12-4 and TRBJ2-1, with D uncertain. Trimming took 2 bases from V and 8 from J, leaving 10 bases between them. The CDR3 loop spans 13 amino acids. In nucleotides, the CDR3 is TGTGCCAGCAGTTTAAGAAGCTCGGATGAGCAGTTCTTC. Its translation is CASSLRSSDEQFF.